Shown below are 17 T cell receptor beta chains from a single sample sequenced in a study of T cells in tuberculosis. Sequencing used immunoSEQ multiplex PCR; TCRdb keeps in-frame clones, though not all of them. This table has about 24,000 clones, over 95% appearing once. Sequenced material: PBMCs. These TCRs come from a donor aged 10-29 years with latent tuberculosis or without tuberculosis infection.

The chain links TRBV29-1 to TRBJ2-7; 9 nucleotides agree with TRBD1. Trimming removed 7 bases from V and 6 bases from J; junction bases left unmatched: 13. The CDR3 length is 14 residues. Per the germline V gene, CDR1 is SQVTM and CDR2 is ANQGSEA. The CDR3 nucleotides are TGCAGCGGGGAGAGTGGGACAGGGAGTGGCGAGCAGTACTTC. It codes for CSGESGTGSGEQYF.

CDR3 residues: CASSLRTSGVIYNEQFF. In DNA form, the CDR3 reads TGTGCCAGCAGCCTCCGGACTAGCGGGGTAATCTACAATGAGCAGTTCTTC. V and J are TRBV5-8 and TRBJ2-1; 12 nucleotides match TRBD2. In germline, CDR1 is SGHTS, CDR2 YDEGEE. This CDR3 is 17 amino acids long. V was clipped by 4 bases and J by 3 bases; unmatched bases: 8.

The chain is built from TRBV5-4 and TRBJ2-1; TRBD2 aligns across 13 bases. In germline, CDR1 is SGHNT, CDR2 YYREEE (reference sequence). The CDR3 loop spans 16 amino acids. Trimming at V came to 2 bases and at J to 6 bases, leaving 5 bases not matched to a gene. The CDR3: CASSLPTSGGFNEQFF. The CDR3 nucleotides are TGTGCCAGCAGCTTACCGACTAGCGGGGGGTTCAATGAGCAGTTCTTC.

The chain joins TRBV4-1 to TRBJ1-1; tentatively, D is TRBD1 (5 bases). The CDR3 is 16 residues long. The V and J ends lost 5 bases and 0 bases respectively, with 16 bases between them. Germline V gene data show CDR1 as MGHRA and CDR2 as YSYEKL. The CDR3 is CASSSRRGSMNTEAFF. The CDR3, as DNA: TGCGCCAGCAGCTCCAGGAGGGGATCCATGAACACTGAAGCTTTCTTT.

CDR3 bases: TGCGCCAGCAGCCAAGTTTCGGGCGGAGACTACGAGCAGTACGTC. Translating it yields CASSQVSGGDYEQYV. The chain couples TRBV4-1 to TRBJ2-7; unclear D gene. CDR1 and CDR2 from the germline V gene are MGHRA and YSYEKL. This CDR3 has 15 residues. Trimming removed 1 base from V and 3 bases from J, with 13 bases in between.

V and J are TRBV6-1 and TRBJ1-1, with D unresolved. Trimming removed 2 bases at V and 0 bases at J, with 10 bases between. This CDR3 contains 15 residues. The germline CDR1 and CDR2 sequences are MNHNS and SASEGT. The CDR3 DNA reads as TGTGCCAGCAGTGAATTTATCCGGTTGAACACTGAAGCTTTCTTT. Its translation is CASSEFIRLNTEAFF.

V is TRBV19 and J is TRBJ2-7, with TRBD2 as a possible D gene (5 bases). The CDR3 is 13 residues long. V was trimmed by 2 bases and J by 7 bases, leaving 12 bases between them. The V gene's germline CDR1 is LNHDA and CDR2 SQIVND (reference sequence). CDR3 residues: CASSITGFGEQYF. The CDR3 DNA reads as TGTGCCAGTAGTATAACGGGGTTTGGAGAGCAGTACTTC.

The chain joins TRBV2 to TRBJ2-3; the match to TRBD2 covers 8 bases. CDR1 and CDR2 (germline): SNHLY, FYNNEI. The J segment lost 5 bases and the V segment lost 3 bases, leaving 7 bases of the junction unmatched. The CDR3 loop spans 15 amino acids. The CDR3 nucleotides are TGTGCCAGCAGTGATCCGGGGGGGCAAGTAGATACGCAGTATTTT. Amino acid sequence: CASSDPGGQVDTQYF.

The chain has TRBV4-1 and TRBJ2-5, with D unresolved. Trimming removed 8 bases at V and 4 bases at J, with 14 bases between. Germline CDR1 is MGHRA and CDR2 is YSYEKL. CDR3 length: 13 residues. CDR3 loop: CASGVLMGETQYF. The CDR3 DNA reads as TGCGCCAGCGGAGTATTAATGGGAGAGACCCAGTACTTC.

This chain links TRBV7-7 with TRBJ2-2; 8 nucleotides line up with TRBD1. Germline V lookup: CDR1 SSHAT, CDR2 FNYEAQ (reference sequence). The V segment lost 5 bases and the J segment 7 bases; nucleotides outside the gene matches: 9. CDR3 length: 15 amino acids. The CDR3 reads CASSPTQGAFGELFF. DNA for the CDR3: TGTGCCAGCAGCCCGACCCAGGGGGCGTTCGGGGAGCTGTTTTTT.

This clone was counted between two and nine times. The CDR3 sequence: CASSLGTYTYEQYF. The DNA of the CDR3 is TGCGCCAGCAGCTTGGGGACTTATACCTACGAGCAGTACTTC. The chain uses TRBV5-1 and TRBJ2-7; D is possibly TRBD2 (5 bases). This CDR3 region has 14 residues. Trimming removed 0 bases at V and 2 bases at J, with 9 bases between. Germline-derived CDR1 and CDR2 are SGHRS and YFSETQ.

The rearrangement joins TRBV10-2 to TRBJ2-1; D might be TRBD2 (6 bases). V lost 2 bases and J lost 2, with 10 bases in between. Per the germline V gene, CDR1 is WSHSY and CDR2 is SAAADI. The CDR3 extends over 15 amino acids. CDR3 sequence (DNA): TGCGCCAGCAGTGAGGGGGTAGCGGCCTACAATGAGCAGTTCTTC. Encoded protein: CASSEGVAAYNEQFF.

The chain recombines TRBV9 with TRBJ2-5; 8 positions agree with TRBD1. The CDR3 has 13 residues. V shed 4 bases, J shed 6 bases, and the junction held 5 bases outside the gene matches. The V gene's germline CDR1 is SGDLS and CDR2 YYNGEE. The CDR3 reads CASSQTGGKTQYF. Written as DNA, the CDR3 is TGTGCCAGCAGCCAAACAGGGGGAAAGACCCAGTACTTC. The full variable domain, its missing parts supplied by reference TRBV9 and TRBJ2-5, is DSGVTQTPKHLITATGQRVTLRCSPRSGDLSVYWYQQSLDQGLQFLIQYYNGEERAKGNILERFSAQQFPDLHSELNLSSLELGDSALYFCASSQTGGKTQYFGPGTRLLVL.

The V call is TRBV6-6, the J call TRBJ2-7, with D unresolved. The germline CDR1 and CDR2 sequences are MNHNY and SVGAGI (reference sequence). This CDR3 spans 13 amino acids. Trimming shortened V by 8 bases and J by 6 bases, and 17 bases separated the two germline ends. The CDR3 loop is CASRARYSLEQYV. The DNA of the CDR3 is TGTGCCAGCCGAGCTAGATATTCGCTCGAGCAGTACGTC.

The rearrangement joins TRBV11-2 to TRBJ1-5, with D possibly TRBD1 on 6 matching bases. This CDR3 has 14 amino acids. Trimming left V 5 bases short and J 9 bases short, with 17 bases between. Germline V gene data show CDR1 as SGHAT and CDR2 as FQNNGV. CDR3 in amino acids: CASSQAGQGGPQHF. The CDR3 bases are TGTGCCAGCAGCCAAGCGGGACAAGGTGGGCCCCAGCATTTT.

V is TRBV6-1 and J is TRBJ2-1; 12 bases are a match to TRBD1. CDR1 MNHNS and CDR2 SASEGT come from the germline V gene. This CDR3 is 15 amino acids long. V lost 1 base to trimming and J lost 10 bases; unmatched junction nucleotides: 5. CDR3 bases: TGTGCCAGCAGTGAAGAGGGACAGGGGGCGGGGGAGCAGTTCTTC. This encodes CASSEEGQGAGEQFF.

In this sample, this clone turned up once. V is TRBV5-1 and J is TRBJ2-3; unclear D gene. CDR1 SGHRS and CDR2 YFSETQ come from the germline V gene. The CDR3 extends over 17 amino acids. The ends were cut back, 2 bases at V and 0 bases at J, with 16 bases in the middle. DNA for the CDR3: TGCGCCAGCAGCTTAGACTCTCGCGGCTCAAGCACAGATACGCAGTATTTT. Translated: CASSLDSRGSSTDTQYF.